This is a list of T cell receptor beta chains from one sample in a study of blood T cell repertoires in COVID-19. Measured with immunoSEQ multiplex PCR; TCRdb has only the in-frame clones, and not every one. The table shows about 130,000 clones, with approximately 77% occurring only once. The sample was peripheral blood. All receptors come from a man of 80 years or more with acute or convalescent COVID-19. Both conserved end residues are part of each CDR3. The D gene is left open where the match is weak. Rows may omit the clone size; those that give it use once, few, many or a size class.

v_gene,d_gene,j_gene,abundance,CDR3aa,CDR3nt
TRBV5-4,TRBD1,TRBJ2-7,.,CASSLNNRGLREQYF,TGTGCCAGCAGCCTAAATAACAGGGGGCTCAGGGAGCAGTACTTC
TRBV3-1/TRBV3-2,.,TRBJ1-1,.,CASSRETGTEAFF,TGTGCCAGCAGCCGGGAGACAGGAACTGAAGCTTTCTTT
TRBV5-6,TRBD1,TRBJ2-7,.,CASSGIGQGHEQYF,TGTGCCAGCAGCGGGATCGGACAGGGCCACGAGCAGTACTTC
TRBV30,.,TRBJ1-2,.,CAWSNREDYGYTF,TGTGCCTGGTCCAACAGGGAAGACTATGGCTACACCTTC
TRBV4-1,.,TRBJ2-2,few,CASSQGVRANTGELFF,TGCGCCAGCAGCCAAGGAGTGCGCGCGAACACCGGGGAGCTGTTTTTT
TRBV7-2,TRBD2,TRBJ2-3,.,CASSLVILAGGYADTQYF,TGTGCCAGCAGCTTAGTTATCCTAGCGGGGGGGTATGCAGATACGCAGTATTTT
TRBV25-1,.,TRBJ1-1,.,CASSEPGHPSEAFF,TGTGCCAGCAGTGAGCCTGGACATCCCTCTGAAGCTTTCTTT
TRBV7-9,.,TRBJ2-6,.,CASSSRPGANVLTF,TGTGCCAGCAGCTCCCGTCCCGGGGCCAACGTCCTGACTTTC
TRBV24-1,TRBD1,TRBJ2-3,.,CATSELGQLMQYF,TGTGCCACCAGTGAGCTGGGACAGTTGATGCAGTATTTT
TRBV29-1,TRBD1,TRBJ2-5,.,CSGSQGARETQYF,TGCAGCGGCTCACAGGGGGCCAGAGAGACCCAGTACTTC
TRBV7-9,TRBD1,TRBJ1-4,.,CASSLGTGTANEKLFF,TGTGCCAGCAGCTTAGGAACTGGGACAGCGAATGAAAAACTGTTTTTT
TRBV27,TRBD2,TRBJ2-5,.,CASSFAGGQETQYF,TGTGCCAGCAGTTTTGCGGGGGGGCAGGAGACCCAGTACTTC
TRBV19,TRBD2,TRBJ2-1,.,CASSIIAGGPNEQFF,TGTGCCAGTAGTATAATAGCGGGGGGGCCCAATGAGCAGTTCTTC
TRBV27,.,TRBJ1-1,.,CASSRDMLNAFF,TGTGCCAGCAGTCGTGACATGTTGAATGCTTTCTTT